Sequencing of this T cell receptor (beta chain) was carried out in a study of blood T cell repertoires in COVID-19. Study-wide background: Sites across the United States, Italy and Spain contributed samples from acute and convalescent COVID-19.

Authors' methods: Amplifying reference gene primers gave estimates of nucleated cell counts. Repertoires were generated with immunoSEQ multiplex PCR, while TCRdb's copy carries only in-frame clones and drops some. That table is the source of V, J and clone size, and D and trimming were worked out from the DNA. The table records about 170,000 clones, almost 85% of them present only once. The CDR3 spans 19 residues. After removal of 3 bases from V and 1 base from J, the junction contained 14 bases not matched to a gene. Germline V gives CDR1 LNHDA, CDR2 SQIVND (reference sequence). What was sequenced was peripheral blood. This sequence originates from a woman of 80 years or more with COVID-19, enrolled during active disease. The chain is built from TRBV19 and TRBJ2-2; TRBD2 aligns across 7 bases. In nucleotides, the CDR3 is TGTGCCAGTAGTATCGACACGTGGGGTGCTAGCGGGAACACCGGGGAGCTGTTTTTT. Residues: CASSIDTWGASGNTGELFF.